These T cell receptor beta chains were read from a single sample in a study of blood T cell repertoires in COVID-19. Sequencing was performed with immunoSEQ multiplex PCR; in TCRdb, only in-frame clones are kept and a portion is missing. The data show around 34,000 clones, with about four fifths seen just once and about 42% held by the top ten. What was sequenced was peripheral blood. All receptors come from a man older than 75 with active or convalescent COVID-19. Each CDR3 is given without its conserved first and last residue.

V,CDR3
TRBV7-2,ASSLPGSNQPQH
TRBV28,ASWGGSPLNYGYT
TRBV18,ASSPPTAKETQY
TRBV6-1,ASSESRRPPPPY
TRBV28,ASSLIGQGYNEQF
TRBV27,ASSPTTGQPQH
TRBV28,ASTLGGAGNTIY
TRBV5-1,ASSLSELMNTGELF
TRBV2,ASSPRAGTEAF
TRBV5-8,ASSFINTGELF
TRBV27,ASSLATRTDTQY
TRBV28,ASSLIRGGGNEQY
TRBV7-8,ASTKTSMAPYEQY
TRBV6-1,ASSESGIGRIQGQPQH
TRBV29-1,SGLGGIRNEQF
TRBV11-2,ASSPSGQPHQPQH
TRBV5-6,ASRRTSGSYNEQF
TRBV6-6,ASSRQGEQY